A selection of T cell receptor beta chains follows, all from one sample in a study of blood T cell repertoires in COVID-19. Assay used: immunoSEQ multiplex PCR; TCRdb lists only in-frame clones, some missing. Of 200,000 or so clones in the sample, approximately 80% were seen once. Sample: PBMCs or T cells enriched from blood (not recorded which). The receptors stem from a middle-aged woman with acute COVID-19. Both conserved end residues are part of each CDR3. D genes are given only for firm matches. Clone size, where shown, is once, few, many, or a class for clones that have expanded.

clone size: -; J gene: TRBJ2-1; V gene: TRBV7-8; D gene: -; CDR3 DNA: TGTGCCAGCAGCTTAGACACCTCGGGTGAGCAGTTCTTC; CDR3 protein: CASSLDTSGEQFF
clone size: -; J gene: TRBJ2-5; V gene: TRBV10-3; D gene: -; CDR3 DNA: TGTGCCATCAGTGAGTCGGGACAAAGCCAAGAGACCCAGTACTTC; CDR3 protein: CAISESGQSQETQYF
clone size: few; J gene: TRBJ1-1; V gene: TRBV12-2; D gene: -; CDR3 DNA: TGTGCAAGTCGCTTAAGCCCTACGCCATGCCATGAAGCTTTCTTT; CDR3 protein: CASRLSPTPCHEAFF
clone size: -; J gene: TRBJ2-7; V gene: TRBV7-9; D gene: -; CDR3 DNA: TGTGCCAGCAGCTTAGTGGGGGGATACGAGCAGTACTTC; CDR3 protein: CASSLVGGYEQYF
clone size: many; J gene: TRBJ1-1; V gene: TRBV11-1; D gene: -; CDR3 DNA: TGTGCCAGCAGCTTTCAGAAGACTGAAGCTTTCTTT; CDR3 protein: CASSFQKTEAFF
clone size: once; J gene: TRBJ1-5; V gene: TRBV28; D gene: -; CDR3 DNA: TGTGCCAGCAGTTTAGCTTTGGGTACAGGCAATCAGCCCCAGCATTTT; CDR3 protein: CASSLALGTGNQPQHF
clone size: -; J gene: TRBJ2-5; V gene: TRBV15; D gene: TRBD2; CDR3 DNA: TGTGCCACCAGCAGACCGGGACTAGCTCTAGAGACCCAGTACTTC; CDR3 protein: CATSRPGLALETQYF
clone size: -; J gene: TRBJ1-2; V gene: TRBV6-4; D gene: TRBD1; CDR3 DNA: TGTGCCAGCAGGGAAACAGGGGCCCCGGGGGGCTACACCTTC; CDR3 protein: CASRETGAPGGYTF
clone size: -; J gene: TRBJ1-1; V gene: TRBV4-1; D gene: TRBD1; CDR3 DNA: TGCGCCAGCAGCCATGATGACAGGGGGGGAACTGAAGCTTTCTTT; CDR3 protein: CASSHDDRGGTEAFF
clone size: -; J gene: TRBJ2-2; V gene: TRBV15; D gene: -; CDR3 DNA: TGTGCCACCAGCAGAGAACCCAGGCTGGCCGGGGAGCTGTTTTTT; CDR3 protein: CATSREPRLAGELFF
clone size: -; J gene: TRBJ2-1; V gene: TRBV10-3; D gene: TRBD2; CDR3 DNA: TGTGCCATCAGTGGGTTGGGACTAGCGGAGGGGGGTGAGCAGTTCTTC; CDR3 protein: CAISGLGLAEGGEQFF
clone size: -; J gene: TRBJ1-1; V gene: TRBV2; D gene: TRBD1; CDR3 DNA: TGTGCCAGCAGTGAAACAGGGGGCACTGAAGCTTTCTTT; CDR3 protein: CASSETGGTEAFF
clone size: -; J gene: TRBJ1-1; V gene: TRBV19; D gene: -; CDR3 DNA: TGTGCCAGTAGTTCGTTAGCGAACACTGAAGCTTTCTTT; CDR3 protein: CASSSLANTEAFF
clone size: -; J gene: TRBJ1-2; V gene: TRBV29-1; D gene: TRBD1; CDR3 DNA: TGCAGCGTTGATCGGACAGGGAACTATGGCTACACCTTC; CDR3 protein: CSVDRTGNYGYTF
clone size: few; J gene: TRBJ1-1; V gene: TRBV4-2; D gene: -; CDR3 DNA: TGTGCCAGCAGCCAAGTTGCAGAGAACACTGAAGCTTTCTTT; CDR3 protein: CASSQVAENTEAFF
clone size: -; J gene: TRBJ1-4; V gene: TRBV3-1/TRBV3-2; D gene: -; CDR3 DNA: TGTGCCAGCAGCCAAGGAAGGGAGGAAAAACTGTTTTTT; CDR3 protein: CASSQGREEKLFF
clone size: -; J gene: TRBJ2-3; V gene: TRBV19; D gene: TRBD2; CDR3 DNA: TGTGCCAGTAGTCCCAGACTAGCGGGGGGCACAGATACGCAGTATTTT; CDR3 protein: CASSPRLAGGTDTQYF
clone size: -; J gene: TRBJ1-1; V gene: TRBV30; D gene: TRBD1; CDR3 DNA: TGTGCCTGGAGTCAAGGACAGGGGGGCACTGAAGCTTTCTTT; CDR3 protein: CAWSQGQGGTEAFF
clone size: -; J gene: TRBJ1-1; V gene: TRBV10-3; D gene: -; CDR3 DNA: TGTGCCATCAGTGAGTCCAGAAGCACTGAAGCTTTCTTT; CDR3 protein: CAISESRSTEAFF
clone size: -; J gene: TRBJ2-1; V gene: TRBV30; D gene: TRBD2; CDR3 DNA: TGTGCCTGGAGTTTTGGGACTAGCATCAATGAGCAGTTCTTC; CDR3 protein: CAWSFGTSINEQFF
clone size: -; J gene: TRBJ1-1; V gene: TRBV13; D gene: -; CDR3 DNA: TGTGCCAGCAGCTCGGGTAACACTGAAGCTTTCTTT; CDR3 protein: CASSSGNTEAFF
clone size: -; J gene: TRBJ1-5; V gene: TRBV29-1; D gene: TRBD1; CDR3 DNA: TGCAGCGTTGGATTTGGTACAGGGGGCATGGGTCAGCCCCAGCATTTT; CDR3 protein: CSVGFGTGGMGQPQHF
clone size: -; J gene: TRBJ2-2; V gene: TRBV9; D gene: TRBD2; CDR3 DNA: TGTGCCAGCAGCGTATTAGCTAGCGGGACCGGGGAGCTGTTTTTT; CDR3 protein: CASSVLASGTGELFF
clone size: -; J gene: TRBJ2-7; V gene: TRBV7-2; D gene: TRBD1; CDR3 DNA: TGTGCCAGCAGCACGGGGACAGCGTACTCCTACGAGCAGTACTTC; CDR3 protein: CASSTGTAYSYEQYF
clone size: -; J gene: TRBJ1-4; V gene: TRBV19; D gene: -; CDR3 DNA: TGTGCCAGTAGTATAGACGGGGCAACTAATGAAAAACTGTTTTTT; CDR3 protein: CASSIDGATNEKLFF
clone size: -; J gene: TRBJ1-1; V gene: TRBV12-3/TRBV12-4; D gene: TRBD1; CDR3 DNA: TGTGCCAGCAGTCGGACAGGTGCCGGTGAAGCTTTCTTT; CDR3 protein: CASSRTGAGEAFF
clone size: once; J gene: TRBJ1-2; V gene: TRBV28; D gene: -; CDR3 DNA: TGTGCCAGCAGTTTAACTGTCGGGGGTAATGGCTACACCTTC; CDR3 protein: CASSLTVGGNGYTF
clone size: -; J gene: TRBJ2-7; V gene: TRBV18; D gene: TRBD2; CDR3 DNA: TGTGCCAGCTCACCTATCCGGGGACTAGCGGGAGAAGGCGAGCAGTACTTC; CDR3 protein: CASSPIRGLAGEGEQYF
clone size: -; J gene: TRBJ1-5; V gene: TRBV30; D gene: TRBD1; CDR3 DNA: TGTGCCTGGAGCCAGGGGACAGGACAGCCCCAGCATTTT; CDR3 protein: CAWSQGTGQPQHF
clone size: -; J gene: TRBJ1-1; V gene: TRBV19; D gene: -; CDR3 DNA: TGTGCCAGTAGCGCGCAGGGCCCGTTCAACACTGAAGCTTTCTTT; CDR3 protein: CASSAQGPFNTEAFF
clone size: -; J gene: TRBJ1-4; V gene: TRBV28; D gene: -; CDR3 DNA: TGTGCCAGCAGTTTGGGCCCTCCTAATGAAAAACTGTTTTTT; CDR3 protein: CASSLGPPNEKLFF
clone size: few; J gene: TRBJ1-5; V gene: TRBV27; D gene: TRBD1; CDR3 DNA: TGTGCCAGCAGTCCGGACAGGGGTTACAATCAGCCCCAGCATTTT; CDR3 protein: CASSPDRGYNQPQHF
clone size: few; J gene: TRBJ2-3; V gene: TRBV10-3; D gene: TRBD2; CDR3 DNA: TGTGCCATCAGTGAAACCGGGACTAGCGGGGGTGGCACAGATACGCAGTATTTT; CDR3 protein: CAISETGTSGGGTDTQYF
clone size: -; J gene: TRBJ2-1; V gene: TRBV20-1; D gene: TRBD2; CDR3 DNA: TGCAGTGCTAGTTATAGCGGGGGAGAGTACAATGAGCAGTTCTTC; CDR3 protein: CSASYSGGEYNEQFF
clone size: -; J gene: TRBJ1-2; V gene: TRBV7-2; D gene: TRBD1; CDR3 DNA: TGTGCCAGCAGCGGAGGGACAGGGATGTATGGCTACACCTTC; CDR3 protein: CASSGGTGMYGYTF
clone size: -; J gene: TRBJ1-5; V gene: TRBV5-8; D gene: -; CDR3 DNA: TGTGCCAGCAGCTTGCGGGGGGCGCAGGGAGACAATCAGCCCCAGCATTTT; CDR3 protein: CASSLRGAQGDNQPQHF
clone size: -; J gene: TRBJ1-5; V gene: TRBV19; D gene: -; CDR3 DNA: TGTGCCAGTAGTATAGATCGCAGTCAGCCCCAGCATTTT; CDR3 protein: CASSIDRSQPQHF
clone size: once; J gene: TRBJ2-2; V gene: TRBV19; D gene: -; CDR3 DNA: TGTGCCAGTAGTATCGGGTCGGCTAGGAACACCGGGGAGCTGTTTTTT; CDR3 protein: CASSIGSARNTGELFF
clone size: -; J gene: TRBJ2-1; V gene: TRBV24-1; D gene: -; CDR3 DNA: TGTGCCACCAGTGATCGCCTAGAAAGCTCCTACAATGAGCAGTTCTTC; CDR3 protein: CATSDRLESSYNEQFF
clone size: -; J gene: TRBJ2-5; V gene: TRBV15; D gene: -; CDR3 DNA: TGTGCCACCAGCTCTCACAACCAAGAGACCCAGTACTTC; CDR3 protein: CATSSHNQETQYF
clone size: -; J gene: TRBJ2-5; V gene: TRBV2; D gene: TRBD2; CDR3 DNA: TGTGCCAGCAGTGCTACTAGCGGGAGTCGGGAGACCCAGTACTTC; CDR3 protein: CASSATSGSRETQYF
clone size: -; J gene: TRBJ2-3; V gene: TRBV24-1; D gene: TRBD1; CDR3 DNA: TGTGCCACCAGTGCCCCCCGGGGACAGACTCGCACAGATACGCAGTATTTT; CDR3 protein: CATSAPRGQTRTDTQYF
clone size: -; J gene: TRBJ2-2; V gene: TRBV10-3; D gene: -; CDR3 DNA: TGTGCCATCAGTGTGAGGGCTTCTACCGGGGAGCTGTTTTTT; CDR3 protein: CAISVRASTGELFF